The entry that follows covers one TCR beta chain sequence. Its specificity is not known. Cultured CD4+ T cells had their DNA profiled by the Oncomine TCR Beta short-read assay. TCRdb passed the PCR reads through MiXCR, listing each CDR3 protein once. Of about 15,000 distinct CDR3 sequences listed, about 69% are singletons. Treatment here: approximately 9-day PBMC culture with coronavirus spike peptide pools or control peptides (ViraFEST assay). Using peptide pools, antigen-specific T cells were expanded in ViraFEST before TCRs were sequenced. This entry belongs to a study of vaccination and CD4 T cells after COVID-19. V was pared by 6 bases and J by 5 bases, with 10 bases between. This CDR3 is 12 amino acids long. Study-level points and caveats: Analysis covered relatively few convalescent patients and lacked any early post-infection timepoints.

This clonotype was sampled from a human donor who had recovered from COVID-19. Sequencing input: CD4+ T cells from blood, cultured in vitro. The chain recombines TRBV12-3 or TRBV12-4 with TRBJ1-1; no definite D call. The CDR3 region has the DNA TGTGCCAGCAGACAGACGGTTACTGAAGCTTTCTTT. Its translation is CASRQTVTEAFF.